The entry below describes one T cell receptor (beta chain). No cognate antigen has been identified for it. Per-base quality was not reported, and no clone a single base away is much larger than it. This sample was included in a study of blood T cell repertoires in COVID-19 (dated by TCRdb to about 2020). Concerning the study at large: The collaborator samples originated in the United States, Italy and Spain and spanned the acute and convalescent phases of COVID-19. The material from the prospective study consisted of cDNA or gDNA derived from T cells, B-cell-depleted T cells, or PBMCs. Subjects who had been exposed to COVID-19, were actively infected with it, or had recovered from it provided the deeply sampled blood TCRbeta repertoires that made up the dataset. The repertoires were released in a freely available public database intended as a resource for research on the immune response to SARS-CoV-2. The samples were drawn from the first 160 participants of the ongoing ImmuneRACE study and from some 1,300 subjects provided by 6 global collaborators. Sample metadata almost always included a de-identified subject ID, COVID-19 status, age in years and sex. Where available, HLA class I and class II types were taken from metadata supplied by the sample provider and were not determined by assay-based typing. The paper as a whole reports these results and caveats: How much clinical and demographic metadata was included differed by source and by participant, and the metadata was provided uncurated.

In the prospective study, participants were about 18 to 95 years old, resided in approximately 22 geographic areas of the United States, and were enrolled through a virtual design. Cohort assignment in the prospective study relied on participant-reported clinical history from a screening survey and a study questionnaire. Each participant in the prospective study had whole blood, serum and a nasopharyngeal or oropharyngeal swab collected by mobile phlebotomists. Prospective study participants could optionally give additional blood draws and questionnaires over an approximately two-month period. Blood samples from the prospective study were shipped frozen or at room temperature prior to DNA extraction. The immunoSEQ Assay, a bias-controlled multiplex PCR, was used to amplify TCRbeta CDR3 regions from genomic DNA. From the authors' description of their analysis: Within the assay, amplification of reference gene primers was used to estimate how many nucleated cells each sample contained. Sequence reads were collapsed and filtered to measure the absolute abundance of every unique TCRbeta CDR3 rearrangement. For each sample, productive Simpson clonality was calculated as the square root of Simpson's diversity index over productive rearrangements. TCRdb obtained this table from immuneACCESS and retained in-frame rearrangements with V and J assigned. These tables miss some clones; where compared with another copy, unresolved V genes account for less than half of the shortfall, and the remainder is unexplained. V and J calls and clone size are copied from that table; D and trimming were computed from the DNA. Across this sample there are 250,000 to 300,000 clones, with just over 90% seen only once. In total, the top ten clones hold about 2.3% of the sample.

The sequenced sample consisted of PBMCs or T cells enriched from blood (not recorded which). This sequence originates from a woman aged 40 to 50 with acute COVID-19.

The DNA sequence is TGTGCCAGCAGCACCCCGGGACTAGCGGGGGGGGCAACCTACAATGAGCAGTTCTTC. This codes for CASSTPGLAGGATYNEQFF. The sequence is built from TRBV28 and TRBJ2-1, with 16 junctional bases fitting TRBD2. The CDR3 runs 19 amino acids, cysteine and phenylalanine included. Here the CDR3 DNA is all that survives: 57 bases in frame from base 1. Clipping removes 6 bases from V and 2 bases from J, with 10 as the unmatched junction base count. According to the germline V gene, CDR1 reads MDHEN and CDR2 reads SYDVKM.